This passage covers 9 T cell receptor beta chains from one sample sequenced in a study of T cells in Graves' hyperthyroidism and ophthalmopathy. TCR beta CDR3 regions were amplified from RNA transcripts. The study used the HTBI primer set for a first-round RT-PCR of the TCR CDR3. A single record per CDR3 protein comes from TCRdb applying MiXCR to the multiplex PCR reads. The table has 300,000 to 500,000 distinct CDR3 sequences, about 14% seen once; the top ten hold 25% to 30%. The specimen sequenced was blood. The receptors derive from a man aged 50 or older with Graves' ophthalmopathy.

This clonotype was counted ten times or more. The rearrangement links TRBV29-1 to TRBJ2-7, with D perhaps TRBD2 (5 bases). Trimming pared 4 bases from V and 3 bases from J, leaving 7 bases between. CDR1 is SQVTM and CDR2 is ANQGSEA in the germline V gene. The CDR3 spans 11 residues. The chain's CDR3 is CSVGGVYEQYF. In nucleotides, the CDR3 is TGCAGCGTTGGGGGAGTCTACGAGCAGTACTTC.

This clonotype was picked up many times. The chain carries TRBV2 and TRBJ2-7; the D is unclear. The germline gives CDR1 SNHLY, CDR2 FYNNEI. This CDR3 is built from 14 residues. The V end was cut by 3 bases, the J end by 2 bases, with 11 bases between. CDR3 amino acids: CASSDQIVPYEQYF. The CDR3 DNA follows: TGTGCCAGCAGTGATCAAATAGTCCCCTACGAGCAGTACTTC.

On this clonotype: Since a much larger clone is just one base distant, this may be a read error. The chain carries TRBV6-2 or TRBV6-3 and TRBJ2-7, with 10 bases that match TRBD2. This CDR3 contains 15 residues. Germline V gene data show CDR1 as MNHEY and CDR2 as SVGEGT. V was pared by 5 bases and J by 6 bases, with 10 bases of the junction left unmatched. The DNA of the CDR3 is TGTGCCAGCAGTGACCGACTAGCGGGTCCCTGCGAGCAGTACTTC. This translates into CASSDRLAGPCEQYF.

There are a few counts of this clonotype. The genes are TRBV9 and TRBJ2-2; D unresolved. This CDR3 contains 18 residues. The germline gives CDR1 SGDLS, CDR2 YYNGEE. The germline V and J ends were trimmed by 0 bases and 4 bases, with 19 bases remaining between them. The CDR3 bases are TGTGCCAGCAGCGTAGGGCTTAGTCCGGGTTCTAGCACCGGGGAGCTGTTTTTT. Translated, it gives CASSVGLSPGSSTGELFF.

Ten or more counts support this clonotype. The chain uses TRBV11-1 and TRBJ1-6, with no clear D. This CDR3 is built from 12 residues. V lost 1 base, J lost 13 bases, and 8 bases lay in between. Looked up from germline, CDR1 is SGHAT and CDR2 is FQDESV (reference sequence). The DNA for the CDR3 is TGTGCCAGCAGCTTAGGCCGTTCGCCCCTCCACTTT. This translates into CASSLGRSPLHF.

This clonotype has at least ten counts. The rearrangement joins TRBV7-6 to TRBJ2-5; the match to TRBD2 covers 12 bases. The V gene end was trimmed by 5 bases and the J gene end by 5 bases; junction bases not matched to a gene: 9. CDR1 is SGHVS, CDR2 FNYEAQ, per germline. This CDR3 is built from 16 residues. CDR3 loop: CASSPLAGGPLETQYF. The DNA of the CDR3 is TGTGCCAGCAGCCCTCTAGCGGGAGGGCCTTTGGAGACCCAGTACTTC. Full variable domain (outside the CDR3, taken from reference TRBV7-6 and TRBJ2-5): GAGVSQSPRYKVTKRGQDVALRCDPISGHVSLYWYRQALGQGPEFLTYFNYEAQQDKSGLPNDRFSAERPEGSISTLTIQRTEQRDSAMYRCASSPLAGGPLETQYFGPGTRLLVL.

This clonotype was recorded many times. One junction end does not reproduce the germline sequence, and a read error may be involved. The chain combines TRBV5-1 with TRBJ2-5; no clear D. There are 13 residues in the CDR3. Germline assignment: CDR1 SGHRS and CDR2 YFSETQ. The CDR3 nucleotides read TGTGCCAGCAGCCTCGCTGGAAAAGAGACCCAGTACTTC. Its translation is CASSLAGKETQYF.

This clonotype was seen many times. This chain links TRBV27 with TRBJ1-3; tentative D call: TRBD1 (5 bases). This CDR3 spans 16 amino acids. Germline CDR1 and CDR2: MNHEY and SMNVEV (reference sequence). With 2 bases removed from V and 4 bases from J, the gap between germline ends came to 15 bases. The CDR3 is CASSLMGPTEGNTIYF. As DNA, the CDR3 is TGTGCCAGCAGTTTAATGGGTCCGACAGAAGGAAACACCATATATTTT.

This chain connects TRBV12-3 or TRBV12-4 to TRBJ2-7; weak D call: TRBD2 (6 bases). This CDR3 is 12 amino acids long. Trimming took off 6 bases at V and 5 bases at J, with 11 bases between the two ends. The DNA for the CDR3 is TGTGCCAGCAGCTTGCTAGCGAACGAGCAGTACTTC. Amino acids: CASSLLANEQYF.